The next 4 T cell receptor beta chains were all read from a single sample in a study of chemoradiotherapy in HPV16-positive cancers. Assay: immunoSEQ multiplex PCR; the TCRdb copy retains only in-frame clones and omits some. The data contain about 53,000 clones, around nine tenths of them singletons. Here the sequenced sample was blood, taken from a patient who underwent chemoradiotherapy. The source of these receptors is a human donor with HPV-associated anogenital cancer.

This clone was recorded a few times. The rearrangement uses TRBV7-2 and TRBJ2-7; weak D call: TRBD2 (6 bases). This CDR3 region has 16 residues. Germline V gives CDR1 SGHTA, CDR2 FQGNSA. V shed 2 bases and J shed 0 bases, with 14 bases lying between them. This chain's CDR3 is CASSLRSGDGSYEQYF. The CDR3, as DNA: TGTGCCAGCAGCTTACGTTCGGGAGATGGCTCCTACGAGCAGTACTTC.

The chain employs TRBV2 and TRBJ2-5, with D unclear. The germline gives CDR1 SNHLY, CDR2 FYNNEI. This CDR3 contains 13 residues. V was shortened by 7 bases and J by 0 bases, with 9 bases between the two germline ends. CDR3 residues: CASTVGYQETQYF. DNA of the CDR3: TGTGCCAGCACCGTAGGATACCAAGAGACCCAGTACTTC.

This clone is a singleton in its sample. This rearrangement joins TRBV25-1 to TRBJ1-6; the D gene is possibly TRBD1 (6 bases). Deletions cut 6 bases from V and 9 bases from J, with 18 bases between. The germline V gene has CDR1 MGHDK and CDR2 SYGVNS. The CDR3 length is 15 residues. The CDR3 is CASRGTTGIGSPLHF. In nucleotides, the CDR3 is TGTGCCAGCAGGGGTACAACAGGGATTGGTTCACCCCTCCACTTT.

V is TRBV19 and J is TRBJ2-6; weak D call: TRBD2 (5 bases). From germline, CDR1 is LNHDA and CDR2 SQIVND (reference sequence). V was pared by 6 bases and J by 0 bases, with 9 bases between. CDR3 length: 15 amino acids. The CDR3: CASRGRGSGANVLTF. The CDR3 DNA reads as TGTGCCAGTAGAGGACGGGGCTCTGGGGCCAACGTCCTGACTTTC. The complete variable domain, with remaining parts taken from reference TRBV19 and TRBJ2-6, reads DGGITQSPKYLFRKEGQNVTLSCEQNLNHDAMYWYRQDPGQGLRLIYYSQIVNDFQKGDIAEGYSVSREKKESFPLTVTSAQKNPTAFYLCASRGRGSGANVLTFGAGSRLTVL.